Each of the 7 T cell receptor beta chains below was sequenced from the same sample in a study of blood T cell repertoires in COVID-19. Sequencing used immunoSEQ multiplex PCR; TCRdb keeps in-frame clones, though not all of them. The sample holds approximately 110,000 clones, roughly 74% seen once. Sequenced sample: peripheral blood. All receptors derive from an elderly man with COVID-19, enrolled during active disease.

The chain employs TRBV7-8 and TRBJ1-1; 8 bases are a match to TRBD1. Germline CDR1 and CDR2: SGHVS and FQNEAQ. This CDR3 comprises 15 residues. V gave up 0 bases and J gave up 6 bases; unmatched junction bases: 6. The CDR3 nucleotides read TGTGCCAGCAGCTTAGCCTTCGGACAGGGCGCTGAAGCTTTCTTT. Protein product: CASSLAFGQGAEAFF.

This chain joins TRBV5-1 and TRBJ1-1; 7 bases map to TRBD1. This CDR3 is 15 amino acids long. CDR1 and CDR2 (germline): SGHRS, YFSETQ. Unmatched junction bases numbered 7, after V lost 4 bases and J lost 1 base. CDR3 DNA: TGCGCCAGCAGCGAACTGACAGGGCGGAACACTGAAGCTTTCTTT. As protein: CASSELTGRNTEAFF.

The chain uses TRBV10-3 and TRBJ2-5; tentative D call: TRBD1 (6 bases). Per germline, CDR1 ENHRY and CDR2 SYGVKD. V shed 5 bases and J shed 3 bases, with 10 bases lying between them. This CDR3 comprises 13 residues. CDR3 DNA sequence: TGTGCCATCAGTAACAGGGTCGAAGAGACCCAGTACTTC. Its translation: CAISNRVEETQYF.

This clone occurred a few times. This sequence joins TRBV6-6 and TRBJ2-7; D may be TRBD1 (6 bases). Germline V gene lookup returns CDR1 MNHNY and CDR2 SVGAGI (reference sequence). The CDR3 loop spans 15 amino acids. The V gene lost 2 bases and the J gene lost 0 bases, with 11 bases spanning the gap. CDR3 DNA: TGTGCCAGCAGTTACCCAGGGGCGAGCTCCTACGAGCAGTACTTC. Translating gives CASSYPGASSYEQYF.

This chain links TRBV24-1 with TRBJ2-3; 8 positions match TRBD2. With 9 bases clipped from V and 5 bases from J, the junction kept 21 bases outside the gene matches. Per the germline V gene, CDR1 is KGHDR and CDR2 is SFDVKD. The CDR3 spans 18 residues. The CDR3 bases are TGTGCCACCCGCCCTGGGGTGTCAGCGGGAGAGTCGCGAGATACGCAGTATTTT. This sequence encodes CATRPGVSAGESRDTQYF.

This clone was observed once. The chain is built from TRBV5-6 and TRBJ1-3, with D perhaps matching TRBD1 (6 bases). V lost 1 base to trimming and J lost 6 bases, with 11 bases between them. This CDR3 region has 14 residues. Germline CDR1 reads SGHDT; CDR2 reads YYEEEE. The CDR3 sequence is CASSLKGGENTIYF. The DNA for the CDR3 is TGTGCCAGCAGCTTGAAAGGGGGGGAAAACACCATATATTTT.

V is TRBV18 and J is TRBJ2-7; TRBD1 agrees at 8 bases. This CDR3 region has 16 residues. J lost 0 bases, V lost 6 bases, and 10 bases had no gene match. Germline CDR1 is KGHSH and CDR2 is LQKENI. CDR3 in DNA: TGTGCCAGCTCTCTCCGGACAGGGCAGAGCTCCTACGAGCAGTACTTC. Encoded protein: CASSLRTGQSSYEQYF.